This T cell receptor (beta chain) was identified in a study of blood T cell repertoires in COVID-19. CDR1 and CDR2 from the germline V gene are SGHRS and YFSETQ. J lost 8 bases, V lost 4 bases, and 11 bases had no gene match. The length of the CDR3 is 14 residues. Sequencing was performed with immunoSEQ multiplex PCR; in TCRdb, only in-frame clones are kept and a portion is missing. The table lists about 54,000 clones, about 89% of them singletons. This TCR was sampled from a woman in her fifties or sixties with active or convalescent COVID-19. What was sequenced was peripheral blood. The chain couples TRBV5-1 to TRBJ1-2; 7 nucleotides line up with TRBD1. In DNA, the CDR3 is TGCGCCAGCAGCCCGGGGGACAGTGATCCCGGCTACACCTTC. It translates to CASSPGDSDPGYTF.